The rows below give T cell receptor beta chains drawn from one sample of a study of shared clonotypes between healthy human individuals. Data came from immunoSEQ multiplex PCR; TCRdb stores just in-frame clones and leaves some out. Found here are some 2 million clones, approximately 95% of them singletons; the top ten hold about 0.13%. The specimen sequenced was naive CD4+ T cells sorted from blood. The receptors originated from a man aged 18-30 years in good health. Both conserved end residues are part of each CDR3. D genes are given only for firm matches. A clone size is listed for some rows: how often the clone was seen (once, few, many), or a class if it is expanded.

D	size	V	J	CDR3	DNA
-	once	TRBV2	TRBJ2-7	CASRKDIGEQYF	TGTGCCAGCAGGAAGGATATTGGCGAGCAGTACTTC
-	-	TRBV10-3	TRBJ2-4	CAIRESGEDIQYF	TGTGCCATCAGGGAGTCAGGTGAGGACATTCAGTACTTC
TRBD2	-	TRBV5-4	TRBJ2-1	CASSFPGTSGYNEQFF	TGTGCCAGCAGCTTTCCGGGCACTAGCGGTTACAATGAGCAGTTCTTC
-	once	TRBV9	TRBJ1-5	CASGTDFQPQHF	TGTGCCAGCGGGACCGACTTTCAGCCCCAGCATTTT
TRBD1	-	TRBV28	TRBJ1-1	CASSTGTEKEVNTEAFF	TGTGCCAGCAGTACCGGGACAGAGAAAGAGGTGAACACTGAAGCTTTCTTT
-	-	TRBV10-1	TRBJ2-7	CASSESSRDEQYF	TGCGCCAGCAGTGAGTCGAGCAGGGACGAGCAGTACTTC
-	-	TRBV4-1	TRBJ2-7	CASSRELGFRGEQYF	TGCGCCAGCAGCCGAGAGCTAGGGTTCCGCGGCGAGCAGTACTTC
TRBD2	-	TRBV7-6	TRBJ2-5	CASSLATAGVGETQYF	TGTGCCAGCAGCTTAGCGACAGCGGGGGTGGGGGAGACCCAGTACTTC
-	-	TRBV18	TRBJ2-5	CASSSGASTGETQYF	TGTGCCAGCTCATCCGGGGCCTCAACGGGGGAGACCCAGTACTTC
-	-	TRBV5-1	TRBJ2-7	CASSLPPPTGRSYEQYF	TGCGCCAGCAGCTTGCCCCCACCGACAGGTCGCTCCTACGAGCAGTACTTC
TRBD1	-	TRBV28	TRBJ2-3	CASPFPLGQGTDTQYF	TGTGCCAGCCCTTTCCCCCTCGGACAGGGGACAGATACGCAGTATTTT
TRBD2	-	TRBV7-2	TRBJ2-1	CASSLGAGFSYNEQFF	TGTGCCAGCAGCTTAGGAGCGGGATTCTCCTACAATGAGCAGTTCTTC
TRBD2	-	TRBV27	TRBJ2-2	CASRAGTRTGELFF	TGTGCCAGCAGAGCCGGGACTAGGACCGGGGAGCTGTTTTTT
-	-	TRBV11-2	TRBJ1-2	CASSLKFEGGGYTF	TGTGCCAGCAGCTTAAAATTTGAAGGGGGTGGCTACACCTTC
-	-	TRBV6-5	TRBJ1-3	CASMIQGFAGNTIYF	TGTGCCAGCATGATACAGGGTTTTGCTGGAAACACCATATATTTT
-	many	TRBV5-4	TRBJ1-1	CASSLDTGGTEAFF	TGTGCCAGCAGCCTGGACACCGGAGGTACTGAAGCTTTCTTT
-	once	TRBV2	TRBJ2-2	CASTVDTGELFF	TGTGCCAGCACCGTAGACACCGGGGAGCTGTTTTTT
TRBD1	few	TRBV19	TRBJ2-2	CASNSDRAGKGELFF	TGTGCCAGTAATTCGGACAGGGCAGGAAAAGGGGAGCTGTTTTTT
TRBD2	-	TRBV28	TRBJ2-7	CASTPLTSGTYEQYF	TGTGCCAGCACACCCTTGACTAGCGGGACCTACGAGCAGTACTTC
-	-	TRBV29-1	TRBJ1-1	CSVFEPRLNTEAFF	TGCAGCGTTTTCGAACCACGTTTGAACACTGAAGCTTTCTTT
-	-	TRBV27	TRBJ1-5	CAIRTGHNQPQHF	TGTGCCATCCGAACAGGGCACAATCAGCCCCAGCATTTT
TRBD1	-	TRBV5-6	TRBJ1-2	CASSLGQGEGYTF	TGTGCCAGCAGCTTGGGACAGGGTGAGGGCTACACCTTC
-	-	TRBV10-2	TRBJ1-2	CASSESWTENYGYTF	TGCGCCAGCAGTGAGTCGTGGACGGAGAACTATGGCTACACCTTC
-	-	TRBV9	TRBJ2-2	CASSVAGSGRHGELFF	TGTGCCAGCAGCGTCGCCGGGAGCGGAAGGCACGGGGAGCTGTTTTTT
-	-	TRBV6-5	TRBJ2-1	CASSYKGHEQFF	TGTGCCAGCAGTTACAAGGGACATGAGCAGTTCTTC
-	-	TRBV29-1	TRBJ2-3	CSVVPGTSNTDTQYF	TGCAGCGTCGTGCCGGGGACGTCCAACACAGATACGCAGTATTTT
-	once	TRBV2	TRBJ2-1	CASSAGLSYNEQFF	TGTGCCAGCAGTGCGGGGCTCTCCTACAATGAGCAGTTCTTC
-	-	TRBV6-1	TRBJ1-2	CASSVGVDYGYTF	TGTGCCAGCAGTGTAGGAGTAGACTATGGCTACACCTTC
-	-	TRBV6-1	TRBJ2-7	CASSEPTVKTYEQYF	TGTGCCAGCAGTGAACCGACCGTTAAGACCTACGAGCAGTACTTC
TRBD2	-	TRBV19	TRBJ2-1	CASSTGKLAAGQFF	TGTGCCAGTAGTACCGGAAAACTAGCGGCCGGTCAGTTCTTC
TRBD2	-	TRBV5-1	TRBJ2-5	CASSFAAGGAQETQYF	TGCGCCAGCAGCTTTGCAGCGGGGGGGGCTCAAGAGACCCAGTACTTC
TRBD1	few	TRBV6-4	TRBJ2-1	CASSAGGGNNEQFF	TGTGCCAGCAGTGCAGGGGGCGGGAACAATGAGCAGTTCTTC
-	once	TRBV5-6	TRBJ1-4	CASSLGLGGTANEKLFF	TGTGCCAGCAGCTTGGGCCTCGGGGGTACCGCTAATGAAAAACTGTTTTTT
TRBD1	-	TRBV6-1	TRBJ2-7	CASGTGYEQYF	TGTGCCAGTGGGACAGGGTACGAGCAGTACTTC
-	few	TRBV2	TRBJ2-7	CAYRDGDSYEQYF	TGTGCCTACCGGGACGGAGACTCCTACGAGCAGTACTTC
-	-	TRBV5-8	TRBJ1-5	CASSSQGKGQPQHF	TGTGCCAGCAGCTCGCAGGGTAAAGGTCAGCCCCAGCATTTT
-	-	TRBV5-4	TRBJ2-7	CASSLGPGSYEQYF	TGTGCCAGCAGCTTGGGGCCGGGTTCCTACGAGCAGTACTTC
-	-	TRBV6-6	TRBJ1-2	CASSYAGIRGYTF	TGTGCCAGCAGTTACGCTGGAATCCGTGGCTACACCTTC
TRBD1	-	TRBV5-6	TRBJ1-6	CASSLDRGAYNSPLHF	TGTGCCAGCAGCCTAGACAGGGGGGCCTATAATTCACCCCTCCACTTT